What follows are 6 T cell receptor beta chains derived from one specimen sequenced in a study of cytomegalovirus exposure and HLA in healthy donors. With 60 Vbeta and 13 Jbeta primers, the PCR was carried out. Profiled with immunoSEQ multiplex PCR; TCRdb holds only in-frame clones, not every one. The sample includes tens of thousands of clones, approximately 81% seen only once; the top ten take approximately 1.2%. Sequenced material: PBMCs. The receptors shown here come from a girl aged 2-10 years in good health and CMV-seropositive.

The chain joins TRBV5-1 to TRBJ2-5; D gene unclear. The CDR3 totals 13 residues. CDR1 is SGHRS and CDR2 is YFSETQ in the germline V gene. The V gene lost 2 bases and the J gene lost 3 bases, with 8 bases spanning the gap. As DNA, the CDR3 is TGCGCCAGCAGCTTCAGACAAAAAGAGACCCAGTACTTC. Translated, it gives CASSFRQKETQYF.

This clone showed up just a few times. The chain has TRBV10-1 and TRBJ2-1, with 10 positions matching TRBD1. In germline, CDR1 is WNHNN, CDR2 SYGVQD (reference sequence). V lost 3 bases to trimming and J lost 5 bases; unmatched junction nucleotides: 4. The CDR3 covers 15 residues. CDR3 in DNA: TGCGCCAGCAGTGACAGGACAGGGGGACACAATGAGCAGTTCTTC. It translates to CASSDRTGGHNEQFF.

Only a few counts were recorded for this clone. This sequence joins TRBV6-5 and TRBJ1-5; D call uncertain. The germline V gene encodes CDR1 MNHEY and CDR2 SVGAGI. With 6 bases removed from V and 4 bases from J, the gap between germline ends came to 13 bases. CDR3 size: 14 residues. CDR3 coding DNA: TGTGCCAGCAGCCCAGGACTTCTTAATCAGCCCCAGCATTTT. Its protein product is CASSPGLLNQPQHF.

V is TRBV6-5 and J is TRBJ2-7; a weak D match, TRBD2 (6 bases). V dropped 6 bases and J dropped 2 bases, with 11 bases sitting between them. Per the germline V gene, CDR1 is MNHEY and CDR2 is SVGAGI. The CDR3 runs to 13 residues. CDR3 in amino acids: CASSSGLTYEQYF. The CDR3 DNA reads TGTGCCAGCAGCTCGGGACTCACCTACGAGCAGTACTTC.

The genes are TRBV28 and TRBJ1-2; 7 bases align to TRBD1. The CDR3 covers 15 residues. With 3 bases clipped from V and 2 bases from J, the junction kept 6 bases outside the gene matches. Germline loops: CDR1 MDHEN, CDR2 SYDVKM. DNA for the CDR3: TGTGCCAGCAGTTTCCCCCTACAGGGGAACTATGGCTACACCTTC. As protein: CASSFPLQGNYGYTF.

This rearrangement joins TRBV27 to TRBJ1-5; TRBD1 is a possible D gene (6 bases). This CDR3 has 15 residues. Deletions cut 4 bases from V and 5 bases from J, with 15 bases between. Per the germline V gene, CDR1 is MNHEY and CDR2 is SMNVEV (reference sequence). CDR3 in amino acids: CASSSGTNLYQPQHF. CDR3 sequence (DNA): TGTGCCAGCAGTTCCGGGACAAACCTATATCAGCCCCAGCATTTT.